A selection of T cell receptor beta chains follows, all from one sample in a study of cytotoxic CD8 clonotypes in ibrutinib-treated CLL. TCRdb's table, derived via immunoSEQ multiplex PCR, lists solely in-frame clones and lacks some. The sample includes 250,000 to 350,000 clones, approximately 76% of them seen just once. This specimen consisted of PBMCs, obtained at disease progression, from a patient treated with ibrutinib. These receptors originate from a human donor with chronic lymphocytic leukemia. CDR3s include the opening cysteine and the closing phenylalanine or tryptophan. Each record gives: J gene, V gene, CDR3 protein.

J gene: TRBJ2-6
V gene: TRBV5-4
CDR3 protein: CASSVKWDSPGANVLTF

J gene: TRBJ2-7
V gene: TRBV4-1
CDR3 protein: CASSHLGLATYEQYF

J gene: TRBJ2-3
V gene: TRBV11-2
CDR3 protein: CASSLLSVSTDTQYF

J gene: TRBJ2-7
V gene: TRBV4-1
CDR3 protein: CASSPDRVVSEQYF

J gene: TRBJ2-7
V gene: TRBV6-1
CDR3 protein: CASSEGQGRTYEQYF

J gene: TRBJ1-5
V gene: TRBV7-9
CDR3 protein: CASSLGLQPQHF

J gene: TRBJ1-1
V gene: TRBV5-1
CDR3 protein: CASSLSALNTEAFF

J gene: TRBJ2-1
V gene: TRBV25-1
CDR3 protein: CASSEEAGDYNEQFF

J gene: TRBJ2-5
V gene: TRBV20-1
CDR3 protein: CSASTETQYF

J gene: TRBJ2-5
V gene: TRBV11-3
CDR3 protein: CASSLSGLEDQYF

J gene: TRBJ2-3
V gene: TRBV5-4
CDR3 protein: CASSFLRGGTDTQYF

J gene: TRBJ2-3
V gene: TRBV5-1
CDR3 protein: CASSLAITDTQYF

J gene: TRBJ2-1
V gene: TRBV11-3
CDR3 protein: CASSLDLAPSYNEQFF

J gene: TRBJ1-2
V gene: TRBV7-9
CDR3 protein: CASSLRPVKDGYTF

J gene: TRBJ2-7
V gene: TRBV18
CDR3 protein: CASSPQGAEQYF

J gene: TRBJ1-2
V gene: TRBV5-6
CDR3 protein: CASSTPRQGNYGYTF

J gene: TRBJ1-3
V gene: TRBV6-1
CDR3 protein: CASSPRAFSGNTIYF

J gene: TRBJ2-2
V gene: TRBV4-1
CDR3 protein: CASSPRGLVNTGELFF

J gene: TRBJ2-7
V gene: TRBV4-1
CDR3 protein: CASSHVASGTYEQYF

J gene: TRBJ2-1
V gene: TRBV7-9
CDR3 protein: CASIPRRTNNEQFF

J gene: TRBJ1-2
V gene: TRBV10-3
CDR3 protein: CAITGGPIYGYTF

J gene: TRBJ2-3
V gene: TRBV11-2
CDR3 protein: CASSSPRDTQYF

J gene: TRBJ1-2
V gene: TRBV7-2
CDR3 protein: CASSLEGARRGYTF

J gene: TRBJ2-1
V gene: TRBV10-1
CDR3 protein: CASSVPGDEQFF

J gene: TRBJ1-2
V gene: TRBV5-1
CDR3 protein: CASHREGGYGYTF

J gene: TRBJ1-1
V gene: TRBV18
CDR3 protein: CASSPGQGGTEAFF

J gene: TRBJ1-5
V gene: TRBV18
CDR3 protein: CASSSSFNQPQHF

J gene: TRBJ2-1
V gene: TRBV7-2
CDR3 protein: CASSQDTYNEQFF

J gene: TRBJ1-4
V gene: TRBV29-1
CDR3 protein: CSVLTDSLEKLFF

J gene: TRBJ1-1
V gene: TRBV19
CDR3 protein: CASSKIPGQRLPEAFF

J gene: TRBJ1-2
V gene: TRBV6-4
CDR3 protein: CASYSYGHGYTF

J gene: TRBJ2-7
V gene: TRBV7-9
CDR3 protein: CASSFIWAEQYF

J gene: TRBJ1-5
V gene: TRBV4-1
CDR3 protein: CASSQDRQSNQPQHF

J gene: TRBJ1-2
V gene: TRBV5-4
CDR3 protein: CASSVDRDRKNGYTF

J gene: TRBJ1-1
V gene: TRBV5-8
CDR3 protein: CASSLVGTDNTEAFF

J gene: TRBJ1-3
V gene: TRBV5-1
CDR3 protein: CASSPPTGGGNTIYF